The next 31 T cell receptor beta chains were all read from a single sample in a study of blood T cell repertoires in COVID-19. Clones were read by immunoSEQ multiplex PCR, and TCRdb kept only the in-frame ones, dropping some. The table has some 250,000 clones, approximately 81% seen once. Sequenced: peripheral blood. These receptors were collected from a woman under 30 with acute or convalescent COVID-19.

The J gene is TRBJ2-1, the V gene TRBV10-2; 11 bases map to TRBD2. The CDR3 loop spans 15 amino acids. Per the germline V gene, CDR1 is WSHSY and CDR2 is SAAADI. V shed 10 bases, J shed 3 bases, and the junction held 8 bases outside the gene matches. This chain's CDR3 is CATQPLAGGYNEQFF. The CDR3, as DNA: TGCGCCACCCAACCCCTAGCGGGAGGCTACAATGAGCAGTTCTTC.

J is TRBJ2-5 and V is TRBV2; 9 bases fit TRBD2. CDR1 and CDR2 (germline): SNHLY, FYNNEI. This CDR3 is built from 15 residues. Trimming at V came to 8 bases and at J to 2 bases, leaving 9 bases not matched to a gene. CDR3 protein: CASGEREAVQETQYF. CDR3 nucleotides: TGTGCCAGCGGGGAGCGGGAGGCCGTACAAGAGACCCAGTACTTC.

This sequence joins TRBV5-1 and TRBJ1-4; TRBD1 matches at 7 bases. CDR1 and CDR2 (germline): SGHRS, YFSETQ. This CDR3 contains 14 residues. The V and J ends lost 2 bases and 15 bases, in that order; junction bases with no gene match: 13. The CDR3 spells CASSLSTGARGVFF. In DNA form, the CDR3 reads TGCGCCAGCAGCTTATCCACAGGGGCCCGCGGGGTGTTTTTT.

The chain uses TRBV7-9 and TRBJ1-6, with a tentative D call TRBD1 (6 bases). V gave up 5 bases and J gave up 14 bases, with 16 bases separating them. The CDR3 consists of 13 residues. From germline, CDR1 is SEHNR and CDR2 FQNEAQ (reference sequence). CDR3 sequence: CASSNRESDSLHF. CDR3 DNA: TGTGCCAGCAGCAACAGGGAGAGCGATTCCCTCCACTTT.

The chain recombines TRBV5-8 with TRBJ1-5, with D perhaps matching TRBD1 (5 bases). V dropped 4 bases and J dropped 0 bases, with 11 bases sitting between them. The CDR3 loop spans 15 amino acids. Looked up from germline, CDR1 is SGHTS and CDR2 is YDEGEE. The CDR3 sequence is CASSLDSYSNQPQHF. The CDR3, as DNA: TGTGCCAGCAGCCTAGACAGTTATAGCAATCAGCCCCAGCATTTT.

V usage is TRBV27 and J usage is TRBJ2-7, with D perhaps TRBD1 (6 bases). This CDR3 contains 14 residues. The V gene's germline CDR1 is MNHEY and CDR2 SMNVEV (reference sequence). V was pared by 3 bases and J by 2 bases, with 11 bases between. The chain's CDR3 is CASSFGQTAYEQYF. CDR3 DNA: TGTGCCAGCAGTTTCGGACAGACAGCCTACGAGCAGTACTTC.

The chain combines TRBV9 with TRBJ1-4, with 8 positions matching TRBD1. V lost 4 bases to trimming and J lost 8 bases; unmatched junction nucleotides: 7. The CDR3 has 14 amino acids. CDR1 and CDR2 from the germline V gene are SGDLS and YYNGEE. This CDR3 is CASSLQGEGEKLFF. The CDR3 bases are TGTGCCAGCAGCCTACAGGGGGAAGGGGAAAAACTGTTTTTT.

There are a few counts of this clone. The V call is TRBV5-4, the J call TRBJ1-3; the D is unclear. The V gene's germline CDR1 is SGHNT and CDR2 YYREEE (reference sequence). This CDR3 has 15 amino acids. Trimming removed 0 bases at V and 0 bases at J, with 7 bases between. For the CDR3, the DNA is TGTGCCAGCAGCTTGGGAGGGTACTCTGGAAACACCATATATTTT. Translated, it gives CASSLGGYSGNTIYF.

The DNA of the CDR3 is TGTGCCAGCAGCTTATCCCTTAATAGCAATCAGCCCCAGCATTTT. This sequence encodes CASSLSLNSNQPQHF. J is TRBJ1-5 and V is TRBV7-8; D not certain. This CDR3 has 15 residues. Trimming took 2 bases from V and 0 from J, leaving 8 bases between them. Germline CDR1 reads SGHVS; CDR2 reads FQNEAQ.

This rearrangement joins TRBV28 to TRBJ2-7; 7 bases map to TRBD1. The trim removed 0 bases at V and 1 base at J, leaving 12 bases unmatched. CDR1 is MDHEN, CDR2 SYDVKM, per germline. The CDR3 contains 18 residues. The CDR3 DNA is TGTGCCAGCAGTTTATGGGGGCTTGGGACAGACCAATCCTACGAGCAGTACTTC. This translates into CASSLWGLGTDQSYEQYF. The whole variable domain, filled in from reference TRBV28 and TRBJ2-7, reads DVKVTQSSRYLVKRTGEKVFLECVQDMDHENMFWYRQDPGLGLRLIYFSYDVKMKEKGDIPEGYSVSREKKERFSLILESASTNQTSMYLCASSLWGLGTDQSYEQYFGPGTRLTVT.

The CDR3: CASSPGTGGLDTQYF. CDR3 bases: TGTGCCAGCAGTCCCGGGACAGGGGGACTAGATACGCAGTATTTT. V and J are TRBV28 and TRBJ2-3; 11 bases align to TRBD1. Germline V gene data show CDR1 as MDHEN and CDR2 as SYDVKM. The CDR3 extends over 15 amino acids. V lost 5 bases and J lost 5; bases outside the gene matches: 6.

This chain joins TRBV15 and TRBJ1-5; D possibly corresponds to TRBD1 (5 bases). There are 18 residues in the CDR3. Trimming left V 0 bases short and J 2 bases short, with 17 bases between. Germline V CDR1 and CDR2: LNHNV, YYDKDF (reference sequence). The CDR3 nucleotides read TGTGCCACCAGCAGAGAACAACTCGGGGGAAGCGGCAATCAGCCCCAGCATTTT. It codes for CATSREQLGGSGNQPQHF.

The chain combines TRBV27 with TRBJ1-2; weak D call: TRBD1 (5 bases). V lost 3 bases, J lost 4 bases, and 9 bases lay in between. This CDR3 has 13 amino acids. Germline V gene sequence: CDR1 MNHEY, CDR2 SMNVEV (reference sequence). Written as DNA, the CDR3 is TGTGCCAGCAGTTTCGGCAGGGCCTATGGCTACACCTTC. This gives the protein CASSFGRAYGYTF.

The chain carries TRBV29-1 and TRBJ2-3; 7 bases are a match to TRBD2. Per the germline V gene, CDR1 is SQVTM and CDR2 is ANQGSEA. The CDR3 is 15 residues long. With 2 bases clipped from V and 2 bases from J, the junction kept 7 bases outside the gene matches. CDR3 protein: CSVELAESSTDTQYF. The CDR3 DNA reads TGCAGCGTTGAACTAGCGGAGAGTTCCACAGATACGCAGTATTTT.

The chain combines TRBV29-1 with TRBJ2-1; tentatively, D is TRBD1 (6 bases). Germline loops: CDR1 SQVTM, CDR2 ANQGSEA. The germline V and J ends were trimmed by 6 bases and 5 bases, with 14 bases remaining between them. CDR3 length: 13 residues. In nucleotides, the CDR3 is TGCAGCGTACGGGGAACAGGGAACAATGAGCAGTTCTTC. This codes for CSVRGTGNNEQFF.

The CDR3: CSAGTRMNTEAFF. DNA of the CDR3: TGCAGCGCAGGGACAAGGATGAACACTGAAGCTTTCTTT. This chain joins TRBV29-1 and TRBJ1-1; weak D call: TRBD1 (6 bases). The CDR3 is made up of 13 amino acids. V lost 7 bases, J lost 0 bases, and 12 bases lay in between. From germline, CDR1 is SQVTM and CDR2 ANQGSEA. The whole variable domain, remainder taken from reference TRBV29-1 and TRBJ1-1, is SAVISQKPSRDICQRGTSLTIQCQVDSQVTMMFWYRQQPGQSLTLIATANQGSEATYESGFVIDKFPISRPNLTFSTLTVSNMSPEDSSIYLCSAGTRMNTEAFFGQGTRLTVV.

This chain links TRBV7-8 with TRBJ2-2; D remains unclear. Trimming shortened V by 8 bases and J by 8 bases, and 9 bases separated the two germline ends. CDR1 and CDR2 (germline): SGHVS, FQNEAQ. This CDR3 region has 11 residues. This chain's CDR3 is CASGPRGELFF. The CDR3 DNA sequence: TGTGCCAGCGGCCCCCGTGGGGAGCTGTTTTTT.

This CDR3 reads CSVAKGQGEKLFF. CDR3 coding DNA: TGCAGCGTTGCAAAAGGACAGGGGGAAAAACTGTTTTTT. The gene calls are TRBV29-1 and TRBJ1-4; 9 positions agree with TRBD1. Unmatched junction bases numbered 5, after V lost 4 bases and J lost 8 bases. The CDR3 sequence is 13 residues long. CDR1 is SQVTM, CDR2 ANQGSEA, per germline.

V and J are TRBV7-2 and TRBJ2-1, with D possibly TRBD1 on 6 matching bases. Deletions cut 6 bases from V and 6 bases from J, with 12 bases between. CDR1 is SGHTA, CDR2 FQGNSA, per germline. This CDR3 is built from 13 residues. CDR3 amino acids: CASREQGINEQFF. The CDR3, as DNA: TGTGCCAGCAGGGAACAGGGAATCAATGAGCAGTTCTTC.

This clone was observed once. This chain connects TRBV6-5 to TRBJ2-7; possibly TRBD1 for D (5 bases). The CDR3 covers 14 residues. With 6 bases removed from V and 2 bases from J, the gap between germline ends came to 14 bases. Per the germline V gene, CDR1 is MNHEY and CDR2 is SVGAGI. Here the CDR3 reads CASSPLGATYEQYF. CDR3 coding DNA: TGTGCCAGCAGCCCCTTAGGGGCGACCTACGAGCAGTACTTC.

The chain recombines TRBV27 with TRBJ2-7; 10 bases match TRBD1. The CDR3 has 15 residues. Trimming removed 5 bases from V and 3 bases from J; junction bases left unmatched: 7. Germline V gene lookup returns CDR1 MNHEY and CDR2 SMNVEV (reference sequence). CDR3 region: CASSTRTGGLYEQYF. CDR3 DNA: TGTGCCAGCAGTACCCGGACAGGGGGTCTCTACGAGCAGTACTTC.

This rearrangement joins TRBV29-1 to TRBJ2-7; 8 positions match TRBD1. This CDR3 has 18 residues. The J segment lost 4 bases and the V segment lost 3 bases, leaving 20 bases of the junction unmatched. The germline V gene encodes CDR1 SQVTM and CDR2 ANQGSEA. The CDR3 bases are TGCAGCGTTGAGGGCCATTTAGGACAGGGCTTAGTAGGATACGAGCAGTACTTC. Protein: CSVEGHLGQGLVGYEQYF.

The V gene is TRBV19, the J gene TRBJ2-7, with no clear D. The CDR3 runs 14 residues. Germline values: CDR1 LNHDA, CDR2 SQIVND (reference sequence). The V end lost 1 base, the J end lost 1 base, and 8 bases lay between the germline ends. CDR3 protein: CASSIGSQSYEQYF. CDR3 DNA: TGTGCCAGTAGTATAGGGTCCCAGTCCTACGAGCAGTACTTC.

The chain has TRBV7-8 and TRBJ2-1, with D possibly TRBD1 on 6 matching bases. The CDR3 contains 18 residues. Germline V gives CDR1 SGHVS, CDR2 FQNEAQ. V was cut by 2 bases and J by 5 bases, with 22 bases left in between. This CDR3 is CASSLLQGYVGQDNEQFF. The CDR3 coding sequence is TGTGCCAGCAGCTTATTACAGGGTTACGTAGGTCAAGACAATGAGCAGTTCTTC.

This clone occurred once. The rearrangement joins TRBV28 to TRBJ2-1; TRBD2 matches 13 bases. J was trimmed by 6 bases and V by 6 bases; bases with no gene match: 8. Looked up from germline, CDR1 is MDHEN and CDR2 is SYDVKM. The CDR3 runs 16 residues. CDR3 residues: CASSRTSGGRGNEQFF. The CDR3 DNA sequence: TGTGCCAGCAGCAGGACTAGCGGGGGTAGGGGCAATGAGCAGTTCTTC.

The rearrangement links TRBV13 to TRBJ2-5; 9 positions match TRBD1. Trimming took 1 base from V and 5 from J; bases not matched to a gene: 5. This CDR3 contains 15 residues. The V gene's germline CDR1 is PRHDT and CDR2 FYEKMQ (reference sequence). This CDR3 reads CASSLAEGQGETQYF. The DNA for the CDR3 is TGTGCCAGCAGCTTAGCCGAGGGACAGGGCGAGACCCAGTACTTC.

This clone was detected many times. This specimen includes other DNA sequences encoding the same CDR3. This chain's CDR3 is CASSPGSNQPQHF. CDR3 DNA: TGTGCCAGTTCGCCGGGTAGCAATCAGCCCCAGCATTTT. The V and J genes are TRBV18 and TRBJ1-5; D call uncertain. The CDR3 sequence is 13 residues long. V lost 9 bases, J lost 0 bases, and 9 bases lay in between. Looked up from germline, CDR1 is KGHSH and CDR2 is LQKENI.

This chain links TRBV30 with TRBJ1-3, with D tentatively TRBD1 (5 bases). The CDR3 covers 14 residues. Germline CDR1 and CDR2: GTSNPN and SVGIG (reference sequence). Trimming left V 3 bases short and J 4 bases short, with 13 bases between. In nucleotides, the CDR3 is TGTGCCTGGAGATTTAGGGGTTTCGGAAACACCATATATTTT. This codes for CAWRFRGFGNTIYF.

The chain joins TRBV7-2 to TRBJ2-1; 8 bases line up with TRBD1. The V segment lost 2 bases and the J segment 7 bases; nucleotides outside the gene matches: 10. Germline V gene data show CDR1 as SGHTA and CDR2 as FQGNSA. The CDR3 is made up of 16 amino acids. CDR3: CASSLRDGTGRNEQFF. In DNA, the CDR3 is TGTGCCAGCAGCTTAAGGGACGGGACAGGCCGAAATGAGCAGTTCTTC.

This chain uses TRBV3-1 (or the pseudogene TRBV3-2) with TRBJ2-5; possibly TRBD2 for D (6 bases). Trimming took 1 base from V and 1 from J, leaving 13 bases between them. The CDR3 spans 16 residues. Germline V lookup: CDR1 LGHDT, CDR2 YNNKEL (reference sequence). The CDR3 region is CASSQGGGIGQETQYF. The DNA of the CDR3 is TGTGCCAGCAGCCAAGGTGGGGGGATAGGCCAAGAGACCCAGTACTTC.

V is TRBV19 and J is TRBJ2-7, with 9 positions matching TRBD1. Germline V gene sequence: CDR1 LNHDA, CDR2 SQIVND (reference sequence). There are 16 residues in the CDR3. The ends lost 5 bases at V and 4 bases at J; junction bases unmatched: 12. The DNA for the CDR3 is TGTGCCAGTAGTCTTACCGGGACAGGGATTCGGTACGAGCAGTACTTC. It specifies CASSLTGTGIRYEQYF.